What follows describes a single T cell receptor beta chain. Its target is unknown. The ends were cut back, 5 bases at V and 5 bases at J, with 18 bases in the middle. The CDR3 is made up of 16 amino acids. CDR1 and CDR2 from the germline V gene are SGHVS and FQNEAQ. These data are taken from a study of cytotoxic CD8 clonotypes in ibrutinib-treated CLL. Study summary: The authors obtained response samples at a median of about 13 months of treatment, range 6 to 36.

This table comes from immunoSEQ multiplex PCR, and its TCRdb copy is limited to in-frame clones, with some not included. The profile shows 250,000 to 350,000 clones, approximately 79% of them singletons. General study findings and limits: Sustained-remission and progressing patients were not sampled at matched times. Baseline values of clonality outstripped age-matched healthy donors and followed circulating CD8+ T-cell counts. Clonality showed a rise at ibrutinib response that reversed toward baseline at progression.

The source is a human donor with chronic lymphocytic leukemia. Sequenced material: PBMCs, taken at disease progression, from a patient treated with ibrutinib. This rearrangement joins TRBV7-8 to TRBJ2-2; D unresolved. Written as DNA, the CDR3 is TGTGCCAGCAGCCCCAGGCAGGCGTCTAGGACCGGGGAGCTGTTTTTT. Protein product: CASSPRQASRTGELFF.